This T cell receptor (beta chain) is from a study of control samples from healthy donors and cancer patients (dated by TCRdb to the early 2020s). Clipping removes 3 bases from V and 10 bases from J, with 6 as the unmatched junction base count. The CDR3 spans 12 residues, from the cysteine through the phenylalanine. The DNA shown is the 36-base CDR3, in frame from base 1. From the germline V gene (reference sequence), CDR1 is SGHNT and CDR2 is YYREEE. Library prep was done by the immunoSEQ multiplex PCR assay. This immuneACCESS table, as held by TCRdb, lists in-frame sequences with V and J called but not all clones. Of the missing ones, under half trace to an unresolved V gene in checked studies; the others have no known cause. The sample table contains more than 100,000 clones; only one count was recorded for around 89% of them. Clones ranked in the top ten supply 15% to 20% of the sample. Remarks on this clone: Its binding antigen is unknown. No per-base quality is available; no much larger clone lies one base away.

The chain joins TRBV5-4 to TRBJ1-1; TRBD1 lines up with 7 middle nucleotides. This clonotype was sampled from a man in his sixties with lung cancer. Specimen: PBMCs. The nucleotides read TGTGCCAGCAGCTCAGGGGGTGGGGGAGCTTTCTTT. This sequence encodes CASSSGGGGAFF.